This T cell receptor (beta chain) was sequenced for a study of blood T cell repertoires in COVID-19. Each recovered donor of Cohort 3 presented with two negative PCRs, clearance, or symptom resolution. As handled by the study authors: From reference gene primer amplification, estimates of nucleated cell counts were derived. TCRdb's copy holds only in-frame clones and misses some; the assay was immunoSEQ multiplex PCR. V, J and clone size derive from that table, while D and trimming were established from the DNA sequence. The table has about 250,000 clones, around 86% seen once. The V gene's germline CDR1 is SGHAT and CDR2 FQNNGV. The CDR3 is 13 residues long. V was pared by 5 bases and J by 5 bases, with 12 bases between.

The receptor was derived from a man between 18 and 35 years old who had recovered from COVID-19. Sequencing input: PBMCs or T cells enriched from blood (not recorded which). The J gene is TRBJ1-2, the V gene TRBV11-2, with a possible D match to TRBD1 (6 bases). DNA for the CDR3: TGTGCCAGCAGCGAAGGACAGACGTATGGCTACACCTTC. This translates into CASSEGQTYGYTF.